What follows is one T cell receptor (beta chain) and its context. What it binds is unknown. The entry originates in a study of cytomegalovirus exposure and HLA in healthy donors. The CDR3 runs 15 residues. V shed 4 bases and J 0 bases; nucleotides not matched to a gene: 6. Germline lookup yields CDR1 MNHNS and CDR2 SASEGT. The method was immunoSEQ multiplex PCR; TCRdb's version includes in-frame clones alone and lacks a portion of them. In the table there are 90,000 to 120,000 clones, around 82% of which are singletons. Findings and limits, study-wide: The finding came from a later analysis; first-cohort TCR clusters tended to co-occur in the 120 or so validation repertoires. It was confirmed in vitro that three of the CMV-associated chains were specific for CMV antigens.

The receptor was isolated from a woman aged 18-29 years in good health and CMV-seronegative. The sequenced sample consisted of PBMCs. The chain joins TRBV6-1 to TRBJ2-7; 7 bases align to TRBD1. The CDR3 nucleotides read TGTGCCAGCAGTGGGACAGGTCCAAGCTCCTACGAGCAGTACTTC. Translating it yields CASSGTGPSSYEQYF.